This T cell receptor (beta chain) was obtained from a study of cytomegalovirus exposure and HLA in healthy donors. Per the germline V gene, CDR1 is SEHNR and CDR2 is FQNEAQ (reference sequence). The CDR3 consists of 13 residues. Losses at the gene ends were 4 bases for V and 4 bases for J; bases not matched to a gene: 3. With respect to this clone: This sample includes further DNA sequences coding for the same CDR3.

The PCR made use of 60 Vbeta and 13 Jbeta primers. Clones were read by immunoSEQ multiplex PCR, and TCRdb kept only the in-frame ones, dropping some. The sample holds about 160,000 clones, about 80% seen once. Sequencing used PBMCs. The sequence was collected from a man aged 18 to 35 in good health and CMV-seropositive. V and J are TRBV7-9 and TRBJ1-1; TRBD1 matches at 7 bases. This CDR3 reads CASSSTGVTEAFF. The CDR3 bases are TGTGCCAGCAGCTCTACAGGGGTCACTGAAGCTTTCTTT.